This TCR beta chain was sequenced in a study of T cells in Graves' hyperthyroidism and ophthalmopathy. Using RNA transcripts as the source, TCR beta CDR3 regions were amplified. The primer set for the first-round RT-PCR of the TCR CDR3 was HTBI. TCRdb re-derived calls from the multiplex PCR reads in MiXCR, one entry per CDR3 protein. The sample contains a few hundred thousand distinct CDR3 sequences, 35% to 55% of which appear only once. This clonotype has just one count. Stable Graves' hyperthyroidism meant no ophthalmopathy progression within 18 months. Newly diagnosed patients aged 18 to 65 had hyperthyroidism of under 2 months' duration. The source material was peripheral blood or thyroid tissue (not recorded which). This receptor was taken from a woman between 18 and 29 years old with Graves' hyperthyroidism.

CDR3 residues: CASSPPGRGEKLFF. The DNA for the CDR3 is TGTGCCAGCAGCCCCCCGGGACGGGGTGAAAAACTGTTTTTT. The V call is TRBV7-2, the J call TRBJ1-4; weak D call: TRBD1 (5 bases). Germline V lookup: CDR1 SGHTA, CDR2 FQGNSA. This CDR3 contains 14 residues. The V and J ends lost 5 bases and 7 bases respectively, with 14 bases between them. The entire variable domain, with the rest obtained from reference TRBV7-2 and TRBJ1-4, is as follows: GAGVSQSPSNKVTEKGKDVELRCDPISGHTALYWYRQSLGQGLEFLIYFQGNSAPDKSGLPSDRFSAERTGGSVSTLTIQRTQQEDSAVYLCASSPPGRGEKLFFGSGTQLSVL.